A selection of T cell receptor beta chains follows, all from one sample in a study of cytomegalovirus exposure and HLA in healthy donors. TCRdb's copy holds only in-frame clones and misses some; the assay was immunoSEQ multiplex PCR. Of 50,000 to 65,000 clones listed, approximately 70% were seen once; the top ten hold around 21%. The sample was PBMCs. Receptor source: a woman aged 45-59 years in good health and CMV-seropositive. The CDR3 runs from the conserved cysteine through the conserved F or W. D genes are given only for firm matches. The size entry is marked missing in some rows and otherwise reads once, few, many or a size class.

length: 15
V: TRBV7-9
size: -
D: -
J: TRBJ1-4
CDR3: CASSLGQGTNEKLFF
DNA: TGTGCCAGCAGCTTAGGGCAGGGAACTAATGAAAAACTGTTTTTT

length: 14
V: TRBV7-2
size: -
D: -
J: TRBJ1-2
CDR3: CASSISDSNYGYTF
DNA: TGTGCCAGCAGCATCTCCGACAGTAACTATGGCTACACCTTC

length: 15
V: TRBV6-5
size: -
D: -
J: TRBJ2-2
CDR3: CASSPEKGRIGELFF
DNA: TGTGCCAGCAGCCCCGAGAAGGGGCGTATCGGGGAGCTGTTTTTT

length: 15
V: TRBV5-1
size: -
D: -
J: TRBJ1-2
CDR3: CASSLTQGWNYGYTF
DNA: TGCGCCAGCAGCCTGACCCAGGGCTGGAATTATGGCTACACCTTC

length: 14
V: TRBV11-3
size: -
D: TRBD2
J: TRBJ2-3
CDR3: CASSWGGLTDTQYF
DNA: TGTGCCAGCAGCTGGGGGGGACTAACAGATACGCAGTATTTT

length: 15
V: TRBV6-1
size: -
D: TRBD2
J: TRBJ2-1
CDR3: CASSEWGGSYNEQFF
DNA: TGTGCCAGCAGTGAATGGGGGGGCTCCTACAATGAGCAGTTCTTC

length: 15
V: TRBV6-1
size: few
D: -
J: TRBJ2-7
CDR3: CASMTPGGGSYEQYF
DNA: TGTGCCAGCATGACCCCCGGGGGAGGATCCTACGAGCAGTACTTC

length: 16
V: TRBV5-5
size: once
D: TRBD1
J: TRBJ1-4
CDR3: CASSLGPATGGEKLFF
DNA: TGTGCCAGCAGCTTGGGCCCGGCGACAGGGGGTGAAAAACTGTTTTTT

length: 19
V: TRBV9
size: -
D: -
J: TRBJ1-5
CDR3: CASSVRQRWGGPSNQPQHF
DNA: TGTGCCAGCAGCGTACGACAGAGATGGGGGGGCCCTAGCAATCAGCCCCAGCATTTT

length: 16
V: TRBV2
size: -
D: TRBD1
J: TRBJ1-3
CDR3: CASSEEQGALGNTIYF
DNA: TGTGCCAGCAGCGAAGAACAGGGGGCGCTTGGAAACACCATATATTTT

length: 13
V: TRBV7-9
size: -
D: -
J: TRBJ2-7
CDR3: CASSISGTYEQYF
DNA: TGTGCCAGCAGCATTAGCGGCACCTACGAGCAGTACTTC

length: 17
V: TRBV7-2
size: -
D: -
J: TRBJ1-2
CDR3: CASSLGSGAGANYGYTF
DNA: TGTGCCAGCAGCTTAGGTTCAGGGGCCGGAGCTAACTATGGCTACACCTTC

length: 16
V: TRBV7-8
size: -
D: TRBD2
J: TRBJ2-1
CDR3: CASSHVVAGGGNEQFF
DNA: TGTGCCAGCAGCCACGTGGTAGCGGGAGGGGGCAATGAGCAGTTCTTC

length: 13
V: TRBV7-2
size: -
D: -
J: TRBJ2-1
CDR3: CASSRGAGNEQFF
DNA: TGTGCCAGCAGTCGTGGCGCGGGGAATGAGCAGTTCTTC

length: 15
V: TRBV6-5
size: -
D: -
J: TRBJ1-5
CDR3: CASSYSTTARQPQHF
DNA: TGTGCCAGCAGTTACTCGACGACAGCTAGACAGCCCCAGCATTTT

length: 12
V: TRBV2
size: -
D: -
J: TRBJ1-2
CDR3: CASVAGVDGYTF
DNA: TGTGCCAGCGTGGCAGGGGTCGATGGCTACACCTTC

length: 16
V: TRBV29-1
size: -
D: -
J: TRBJ2-1
CDR3: CSVDHKGGGSYNEQFF
DNA: TGCAGCGTTGATCATAAGGGTGGAGGGTCCTACAATGAGCAGTTCTTC

length: 15
V: TRBV7-8
size: -
D: TRBD2
J: TRBJ2-5
CDR3: CASSFRTSGEETQYF
DNA: TGTGCCAGCAGCTTCCGGACTAGCGGGGAAGAGACCCAGTACTTC

length: 15
V: TRBV4-3
size: few
D: -
J: TRBJ1-2
CDR3: CASSQDENLQYGYTF
DNA: TGCGCCAGCAGCCAAGATGAGAACCTCCAATATGGCTACACCTTC

length: 15
V: TRBV7-3
size: -
D: TRBD2
J: TRBJ2-5
CDR3: CASSPGSGAGETQYF
DNA: TGTGCCAGCAGCCCAGGCAGCGGGGCAGGGGAGACCCAGTACTTC

length: 16
V: TRBV13
size: few
D: -
J: TRBJ1-4
CDR3: CASSLAEAATNEKLFF
DNA: TGTGCCAGCAGCTTAGCGGAGGCCGCAACTAATGAAAAACTGTTTTTT

length: 16
V: TRBV4-2
size: -
D: TRBD1
J: TRBJ1-1
CDR3: CASRPLRGLRPLEAFF
DNA: TGTGCCAGCCGACCCCTAAGGGGGCTTAGGCCCCTGGAAGCTTTCTTT

length: 15
V: TRBV2
size: -
D: -
J: TRBJ2-5
CDR3: CASNFLGAPRETQYF
DNA: TGTGCCAGCAATTTTTTGGGGGCCCCCAGGGAGACCCAGTACTTC

length: 14
V: TRBV19
size: -
D: TRBD1
J: TRBJ1-1
CDR3: CASSRGGMNTEAFF
DNA: TGTGCCAGTAGTAGAGGGGGCATGAACACTGAAGCTTTCTTT